The 24 T cell receptor beta chains presented below share a single source sample, sequenced in a study of blood T cell repertoires in COVID-19. Sequenced by immunoSEQ multiplex PCR; TCRdb stores in-frame clones only, minus some. Of about 210,000 clones in the sample, about nine tenths were seen once. The sample was peripheral blood. The receptors stem from a woman aged 70-85 years with acute or convalescent COVID-19.

CDR3 bases: TGTGCCAGCAGTTTAGCGGGGGGGATCAGGGCCCAGTACTTC. It encodes CASSLAGGIRAQYF. J is TRBJ2-5 and V is TRBV28; TRBD2 agrees at 9 bases. CDR1 and CDR2 from the germline V gene are MDHEN and SYDVKM. The V segment lost 2 bases and the J segment 9 bases; nucleotides outside the gene matches: 7. CDR3 size: 14 residues.

The genes are TRBV27 and TRBJ1-1; 7 bases align to TRBD1. CDR1 and CDR2 (germline): MNHEY, SMNVEV (reference sequence). Trimming at V came to 6 bases and at J to 0 bases, leaving 4 bases not matched to a gene. The CDR3 extends over 14 amino acids. Here the CDR3 reads CASSTGVVNTEAFF. CDR3 in DNA: TGTGCCAGCAGCACAGGGGTGGTGAACACTGAAGCTTTCTTT.

Notes on this clone: The same CDR3 also results from other DNA sequences found in this sample. The chain combines TRBV27 with TRBJ1-3, with D unclear. In germline, CDR1 is MNHEY, CDR2 SMNVEV (reference sequence). This CDR3 comprises 15 residues. V lost 2 bases to trimming and J lost 0 bases, with 8 bases between them. The CDR3 DNA reads TGTGCCAGCAGTTTAACCTATAGCTCTGGAAACACCATATATTTT. Translated, it gives CASSLTYSSGNTIYF.

The chain combines TRBV7-2 with TRBJ1-3; D is unclear. Per germline, CDR1 SGHTA and CDR2 FQGNSA. V gave up 1 base and J gave up 0 bases, with 10 bases separating them. This CDR3 has 16 amino acids. In DNA form, the CDR3 reads TGTGCCAGCAGCTTAGGGCCACAGACCTCTGGAAACACCATATATTTT. This encodes CASSLGPQTSGNTIYF.

J is TRBJ1-3 and V is TRBV13; perhaps TRBD1 as D (5 bases). The CDR3 extends over 19 amino acids. V was pared by 2 bases and J by 0 bases, with 20 bases between. Germline lookup yields CDR1 PRHDT and CDR2 FYEKMQ (reference sequence). The CDR3 nucleotides are TGTGCCAGCAGCTTACAGGGAAGGGCCAGGTCCCACTCTGGAAACACCATATATTTT. Protein sequence: CASSLQGRARSHSGNTIYF.

The chain carries TRBV12-5 and TRBJ2-3, with TRBD1 matching 8 bases. The CDR3 has 13 amino acids. J lost 2 bases, V lost 6 bases, and 1 base had no gene match. CDR1 and CDR2 from the germline V gene are LGHNT and FRNRAP. The CDR3 DNA reads as TGTGCTAGTGGGACAGGGGACACAGATACGCAGTATTTT. Its translation is CASGTGDTDTQYF. Based on the CDR3 plus reference TRBV12-5 and TRBJ2-3, the full variable domain is DARVTQTPRHKVTEMGQEVTMRCQPILGHNTVFWYRQTMMQGLELLAYFRNRAPLDDSGMPKDRFSAEMPDATLATLKIQPSEPRDSAVYFCASGTGDTDTQYFGPGTRLTVL.

The chain couples TRBV3-1 (or the pseudogene TRBV3-2) to TRBJ1-2; D possibly corresponds to TRBD1 (5 bases). CDR3 length: 15 amino acids. Deletions cut 1 base from V and 0 bases from J, with 9 bases between. Germline lookup yields CDR1 LGHDT and CDR2 YNNKEL (reference sequence). CDR3 DNA sequence: TGTGCCAGCAGCCAAGCCCCGGGGGCTAACTATGGCTACACCTTC. Translated: CASSQAPGANYGYTF.

The chain couples TRBV7-9 to TRBJ2-5, with D possibly being TRBD2 (6 bases). CDR1 and CDR2 (germline): SEHNR, FQNEAQ (reference sequence). This CDR3 has 14 amino acids. Trimming left V 5 bases short and J 5 bases short, with 15 bases between. The CDR3 DNA reads as TGTGCCAGCAGCCCGGGGGACGGGAGCGAGACCCAGTACTTC. Residues: CASSPGDGSETQYF.

The V gene is TRBV11-3, the J gene TRBJ2-3, with TRBD2 matching 8 bases. Losses at the gene ends were 5 bases for V and 3 bases for J; bases not matched to a gene: 7. Germline-derived CDR1 and CDR2 are SGHNT and YENEEA. The CDR3 covers 15 residues. In DNA form, the CDR3 reads TGTGCCAGCAGCCCCGGGGGGGGGCCTACAGATACGCAGTATTTT. It encodes CASSPGGGPTDTQYF.

The gene calls are TRBV4-1 and TRBJ2-7, with D maybe TRBD1 (5 bases). CDR1 is MGHRA and CDR2 is YSYEKL in the germline V gene. V lost 0 bases, J lost 3 bases, and 12 bases lay in between. CDR3 length: 15 residues. CDR3: CASSQEVAGLYEQYF. CDR3 nucleotides: TGCGCCAGCAGCCAAGAAGTGGCAGGGCTCTACGAGCAGTACTTC.

A single count supports this clone. The rearrangement links TRBV24-1 to TRBJ2-5, with TRBD2 identical over 12 bases. Germline V gives CDR1 KGHDR, CDR2 SFDVKD. With V trimmed by 1 base and J by 5 bases, 4 bases remained unmatched. The CDR3 runs to 16 residues. The CDR3 protein is CATSDLLAGGTETQYF. In DNA, the CDR3 is TGTGCCACCAGTGATTTACTAGCGGGAGGAACGGAGACCCAGTACTTC.

The chain is built from TRBV18 and TRBJ2-1; D is perhaps TRBD2 (6 bases). Germline CDR1 KGHSH, CDR2 LQKENI. Trimming cost V 3 bases and J 7 bases, with 19 bases left between them. This CDR3 is 16 amino acids long. CDR3 sequence reads: CASSPGMGTGENEQFF. Written as DNA, the CDR3 is TGTGCCAGCTCACCCGGAATGGGCACGGGGGAGAATGAGCAGTTCTTC.

The V and J genes are TRBV4-1 and TRBJ2-3; 9 bases map to TRBD2. The CDR3 has 17 residues. V gave up 6 bases and J gave up 0 bases; unmatched junction bases: 10. In germline, CDR1 is MGHRA, CDR2 YSYEKL. CDR3 coding DNA: TGCGCCAGCAGGCCTCAGCGGCTAGCGGGGAGCACAGATACGCAGTATTTT. Translation gives CASRPQRLAGSTDTQYF.

In this sample, this clone turned up once. CDR3 bases: TGCGCCAGCAGCCAATGGGGAACAGGGGGAGATACGCAGTATTTT. Encoded protein: CASSQWGTGGDTQYF. The rearrangement joins TRBV4-1 to TRBJ2-3; 8 bases are shared with TRBD1. In germline, CDR1 is MGHRA, CDR2 YSYEKL. The CDR3 is 15 residues long. Trimming removed 2 bases from V and 5 bases from J; junction bases left unmatched: 6.

This chain connects TRBV28 to TRBJ2-1; TRBD1 aligns across 7 bases. The trim removed 5 bases at V and 5 bases at J, leaving 3 bases unmatched. CDR1 is MDHEN and CDR2 is SYDVKM in the germline V gene. The CDR3 totals 13 residues. In DNA form, the CDR3 reads TGTGCCAGCAGTGCCGACAGGGACAATGAGCAGTTCTTC. Translating it yields CASSADRDNEQFF.

This chain links TRBV15 with TRBJ2-7; the match to TRBD2 covers 10 bases. The V gene end was trimmed by 2 bases and the J gene end by 2 bases; junction bases not matched to a gene: 9. Germline lookup yields CDR1 LNHNV and CDR2 YYDKDF (reference sequence). The CDR3 sequence is 17 residues long. CDR3 sequence (DNA): TGTGCCACCAGCAGAAGACCGGGACTAGCGCCCGCCTACGAGCAGTACTTC. It encodes CATSRRPGLAPAYEQYF.

The chain uses TRBV6-5 and TRBJ1-1, with TRBD1 matching over 9 bases. CDR1 and CDR2 (germline): MNHEY, SVGAGI. Trimming at V came to 8 bases and at J to 1 base, leaving 8 bases not matched to a gene. CDR3 length: 15 amino acids. CDR3 sequence reads: CASGDLGQGNTEAFF. CDR3 sequence (DNA): TGTGCCAGCGGGGACCTGGGACAGGGGAACACTGAAGCTTTCTTT.

The CDR3, as DNA: TGTGCCAGCAGCGGCACAGGGATTGGCTACACCTTC. Its translation is CASSGTGIGYTF. The genes are TRBV2 and TRBJ1-2, with D maybe TRBD1 (6 bases). The CDR3 contains 12 residues. Germline CDR1 and CDR2: SNHLY and FYNNEI. The V gene lost 6 bases and the J gene lost 7 bases, with 12 bases spanning the gap.

V gene TRBV7-2 combines with J gene TRBJ2-3; TRBD2 might be the D (5 bases). CDR3 size: 15 residues. The germline V and J ends were trimmed by 3 bases and 4 bases, with 14 bases remaining between them. Germline loops: CDR1 SGHTA, CDR2 FQGNSA. This chain's CDR3 is CASSLAIRDPDTQYF. CDR3 DNA sequence: TGTGCCAGCAGCTTGGCCATCCGGGATCCAGATACGCAGTATTTT.

In regard to this clone: This CDR3 is also generated by other DNA sequences in the sample. The chain couples TRBV18 to TRBJ2-5; 10 bases are shared with TRBD2. Germline CDR1 is KGHSH and CDR2 is LQKENI. V lost 3 bases, J lost 1 base, and 2 bases stayed unmatched. The CDR3 contains 15 residues. CDR3 loop: CASSPLAGAQETQYF. CDR3 DNA sequence: TGTGCCAGCTCACCGCTAGCGGGGGCCCAAGAGACCCAGTACTTC.

The gene calls are TRBV6-5 and TRBJ1-1, with D hard to call. V was pared by 1 base and J by 8 bases, with 8 bases between. The CDR3 is 12 residues long. Germline V gene data show CDR1 as MNHEY and CDR2 as SVGAGI. This chain's CDR3 is CASSYLEQEAFF. As DNA, the CDR3 is TGTGCCAGCAGTTACTTGGAACAGGAAGCTTTCTTT.

The chain is built from TRBV3-1 (or the pseudogene TRBV3-2) and TRBJ1-3; unclear D gene. Germline values: CDR1 LGHDT, CDR2 YNNKEL (reference sequence). The CDR3 has 13 amino acids. Trimming shortened V by 0 bases and J by 7 bases, and 7 bases separated the two germline ends. CDR3 sequence: CASSQEPGNTIYF. Written as DNA, the CDR3 is TGTGCCAGCAGCCAAGAACCCGGGAACACCATATATTTT.

This clone was counted a single time. The genes are TRBV3-1 (or the pseudogene TRBV3-2) and TRBJ1-2, with D maybe TRBD1 (6 bases). This CDR3 has 15 amino acids. Germline V lookup: CDR1 LGHDT, CDR2 YNNKEL (reference sequence). V was cut by 4 bases and J by 4 bases, with 16 bases left in between. The DNA of the CDR3 is TGTGCCAGCAGCCTTCTCGGGGGGGGCGGCTATGGCTACACCTTC. As protein: CASSLLGGGGYGYTF.

The V and J genes are TRBV5-1 and TRBJ2-5; 11 bases align to TRBD2. The ends lost 3 bases at V and 5 bases at J; junction bases unmatched: 9. Germline V gene data show CDR1 as SGHRS and CDR2 as YFSETQ. The CDR3 consists of 16 residues. Written as DNA, the CDR3 is TGCGCCAGCAGCTCCCAACGACTAGCGGGGTGGGAGACCCAGTACTTC. Translation: CASSSQRLAGWETQYF.